What follows are 16 T cell receptor beta chains derived from one specimen sequenced in a study of regulatory T cells in long-lasting Graves disease. This sample's time point: newly diagnosed GD, antithyroid drugs for less than 3 months. PBMCs provided the RNA from which the TCR library was made. The authors built TCR beta libraries using iRepertoire HTBI primers and Arm-PCR of CDR3 regions. A single record per CDR3 protein comes from TCRdb applying MiXCR to the multiplex PCR reads. The top ten hold around 21% of the sample, which has over 200,000 distinct CDR3 sequences, approximately 20% seen once. Sequences were derived from peripheral blood mononuclear cells (PBMCs), sampled at new diagnosis, from a patient treated with antithyroid drugs. Receptors originate from a female donor with Graves disease.

V and J are TRBV2 and TRBJ2-1, with D possibly TRBD2 on 6 matching bases. V was pared by 6 bases and J by 3 bases, with 6 bases between. The germline V gene has CDR1 SNHLY and CDR2 FYNNEI. The CDR3 totals 12 residues. CDR3 sequence reads: CASRGLYNEQFF. CDR3 bases: TGTGCCAGCAGGGGACTCTACAATGAGCAGTTCTTC. The whole variable domain, filled in from reference TRBV2 and TRBJ2-1, reads EPEVTQTPSHQVTQMGQEVILRCVPISNHLYFYWYRQILGQKVEFLVSFYNNEISEKSEIFDDQFSVERPDGSNFTLKIRSTKLEDSAMYFCASRGLYNEQFFGPGTRLTVL.

A remark on this clonotype: This may stem from a read error, because a much larger clone lies one nucleotide away. The genes are TRBV18 and TRBJ2-3, with TRBD2 matching over 10 bases. Looked up from germline, CDR1 is KGHSH and CDR2 is LQKENI. The CDR3 spans 16 residues. DNA for the CDR3: TGTGCCGGCTCACCACCTCTAGCGGGAGATGGGGATACGCAGTATTTT. This gives the protein CAGSPPLAGDGDTQYF.

The chain joins TRBV6-2 or TRBV6-3 to TRBJ2-3, with D perhaps assigned TRBD1 or TRBD2 (5 bases each). The CDR3 length is 15 residues. Germline CDR1 and CDR2: MNHEY and SVGEGT. The V end lost 0 bases, the J end lost 3 bases, and 10 bases lay between the germline ends. The DNA for the CDR3 is TGTGCCAGCAGTTACTCCCTTGAGGGGACAGATACGCAGTATTTT. Its protein is CASSYSLEGTDTQYF.

This clonotype was seen a few times. The junction shows a germline mismatch at one end, possibly a read error. The chain uses TRBV18 and TRBJ1-1, with a possible D match to TRBD1 (5 bases). The CDR3 sequence is 15 residues long. In germline, CDR1 is KGHSH, CDR2 LQKENI. The CDR3, as DNA: TGTGTCAGCTCACCAGATCGTGGCAGGGTCGCTGAAGCTTTCTTT. It encodes CVSSPDRGRVAEAFF.

The chain joins TRBV6-5 to TRBJ2-7, with D hard to call. Trimming pared 0 bases from V and 4 bases from J, leaving 10 bases between. Germline loops: CDR1 MNHEY, CDR2 SVGAGI. This CDR3 has 14 amino acids. The CDR3 here is CASSYSNLDYEQYF. The CDR3, as DNA: TGTGCCAGCAGTTACTCGAATCTGGATTACGAGCAGTACTTC.

This clonotype appeared many times. The genes are TRBV6-5 and TRBJ2-7; D may be TRBD1 or TRBD2 (6 bases each). The CDR3 loop spans 14 amino acids. The ends were cut back, 0 bases at V and 6 bases at J, with 12 bases in the middle. Germline-derived CDR1 and CDR2 are MNHEY and SVGAGI. DNA of the CDR3: TGTGCCAGCAGTTACTCGTTCTCGGGGGCCGAGCAGTACTTC. Translating it yields CASSYSFSGAEQYF.

This clonotype was seen repeatedly, ten times or more. The gene calls are TRBV2 and TRBJ2-6; the D call may be TRBD1 or TRBD2 (5 bases each). Trimming took off 8 bases at V and 2 bases at J, with 10 bases between the two ends. Per germline, CDR1 SNHLY and CDR2 FYNNEI. The CDR3 covers 14 residues. DNA of the CDR3: TGTGCCAGCGGGACCCGGACTGGGGCCAACGTCCTGACTTTC. Amino acid sequence: CASGTRTGANVLTF.

The chain is built from TRBV2 and TRBJ1-4; a weak D match, TRBD1 (6 bases). Per the germline V gene, CDR1 is SNHLY and CDR2 is FYNNEI. The CDR3 is made up of 15 amino acids. With 7 bases removed from V and 0 bases from J, the gap between germline ends came to 12 bases. CDR3 DNA sequence: TGTGCCAGCATGCAAGGGGGGGCAACTAATGAAAAACTGTTTTTT. Translating gives CASMQGGATNEKLFF.

The V gene is TRBV28, the J gene TRBJ2-2; possibly TRBD1 for D (5 bases). The CDR3 has 15 amino acids. V was pared by 6 bases and J by 0 bases, with 11 bases between. The germline CDR1 and CDR2 sequences are MDHEN and SYDVKM. The CDR3 sequence: CASSPQASNTGELFF. In DNA form, the CDR3 reads TGTGCCAGCAGCCCACAGGCCTCGAACACCGGGGAGCTGTTTTTT. The full variable domain, rest sourced from reference TRBV28 and TRBJ2-2, is DVKVTQSSRYLVKRTGEKVFLECVQDMDHENMFWYRQDPGLGLRLIYFSYDVKMKEKGDIPEGYSVSREKKERFSLILESASTNQTSMYLCASSPQASNTGELFFGEGSRLTVL.

The sample holds many counts of this clonotype. The chain links TRBV11-1 to TRBJ2-7; 10 bases fit TRBD1. CDR1 SGHAT and CDR2 FQDESV come from the germline V gene (reference sequence). The CDR3 is 15 residues long. Losses at the gene ends were 4 bases for V and 2 bases for J; bases not matched to a gene: 5. The CDR3 region has the DNA TGTGCCAGCAGCTCTACCGGGACAGGGGCCTACGAGCAGTACTTC. Amino acids: CASSSTGTGAYEQYF.

Turning to this clonotype: The junction differs from germline at one of its ends, possibly a read error. This chain joins TRBV30 and TRBJ2-2; 7 positions match TRBD2. The CDR3 loop spans 16 amino acids. Germline V gene lookup returns CDR1 GTSNPN and CDR2 SVGIG (reference sequence). In DNA, the CDR3 is TGTGCCTGGAGTTCCCCAGGCGGGAGAGGAACCGGGGAGCTGATTTTT. It specifies CAWSSPGGRGTGELIF.

This clonotype was observed many times. This chain uses TRBV6-1 with TRBJ1-2; 12 bases are a match to TRBD1. CDR1 MNHNS and CDR2 SASEGT come from the germline V gene. The CDR3 consists of 15 residues. Losses at the gene ends were 6 bases for V and 7 bases for J; bases not matched to a gene: 9. As DNA, the CDR3 is TGTGCCAGCAGAGACCCCGGGACAGGGGGCACTGGCTACACCTTC. It codes for CASRDPGTGGTGYTF.

This clonotype was counted many times. The chain joins TRBV6-1 to TRBJ1-1, with TRBD1 matching over 8 bases. The ends lost 3 bases at V and 1 base at J; junction bases unmatched: 7. Germline CDR1 is MNHNS and CDR2 is SASEGT. The CDR3 runs 16 residues. The CDR3 DNA is TGTGCCAGCAGTGATGGTACAGGGGGGAGGAACACTGAAGCTTTCTTT. It specifies CASSDGTGGRNTEAFF.

This clonotype appeared a few times. The chain recombines TRBV5-1 with TRBJ2-4; 11 nucleotides match TRBD1. The V segment lost 4 bases and the J segment 6 bases; nucleotides outside the gene matches: 6. The CDR3 is made up of 15 amino acids. Germline V gene lookup returns CDR1 SGHRS and CDR2 YFSETQ. CDR3 protein: CASSPGQGARNIQYF. CDR3 coding DNA: TGCGCCAGCAGCCCCGGACAGGGGGCTAGAAACATTCAGTACTTC.

The sample holds many counts of this clonotype. A read error may produce the germline difference seen at one junction end. The V gene is TRBV12-3 or TRBV12-4, the J gene TRBJ1-4; D call uncertain. The CDR3 consists of 13 residues. CDR3 DNA sequence: TGTGCCAGCAGTTTGCAGCTAACTGAAGAACTGTTTTTT. It translates to CASSLQLTEELFF.

This clonotype was seen repeatedly, ten times or more. This chain connects TRBV19 to TRBJ2-7; D ambiguous. Per the germline V gene, CDR1 is LNHDA and CDR2 is SQIVND (reference sequence). This CDR3 spans 14 amino acids. V lost 2 bases and J lost 2, with 10 bases in between. The CDR3 DNA is TGTGCCAGTAGTATACGACCCGGCCCCTACGAGCAGTACTTC. Protein product: CASSIRPGPYEQYF.